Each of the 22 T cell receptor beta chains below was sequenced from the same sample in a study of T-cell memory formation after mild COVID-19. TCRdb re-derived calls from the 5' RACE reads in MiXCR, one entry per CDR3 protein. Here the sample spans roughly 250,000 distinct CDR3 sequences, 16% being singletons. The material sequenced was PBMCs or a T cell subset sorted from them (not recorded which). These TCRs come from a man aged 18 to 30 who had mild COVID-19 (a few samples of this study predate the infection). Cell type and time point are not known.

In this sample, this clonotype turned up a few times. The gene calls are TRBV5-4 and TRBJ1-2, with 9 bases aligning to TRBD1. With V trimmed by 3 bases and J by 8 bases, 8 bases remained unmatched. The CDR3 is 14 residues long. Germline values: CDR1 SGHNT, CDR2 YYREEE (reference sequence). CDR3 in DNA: TGTGCCAGCAGCTCTACGGACAGGGGTTCCGGCTACACCTTC. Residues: CASSSTDRGSGYTF.

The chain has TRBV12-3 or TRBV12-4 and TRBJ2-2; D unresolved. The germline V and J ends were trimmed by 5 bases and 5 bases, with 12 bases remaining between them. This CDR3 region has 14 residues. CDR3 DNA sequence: TGTGCCAGCAGTACCTGGTCCCCAACCGGGGAGCTGTTTTTT. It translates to CASSTWSPTGELFF.

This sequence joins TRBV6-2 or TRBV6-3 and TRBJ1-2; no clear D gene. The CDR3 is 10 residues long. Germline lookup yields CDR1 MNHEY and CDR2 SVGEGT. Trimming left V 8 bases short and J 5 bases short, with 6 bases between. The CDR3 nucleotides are TGTGCCAGCTCCAAGTATGGCTACACCTTC. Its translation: CASSKYGYTF.

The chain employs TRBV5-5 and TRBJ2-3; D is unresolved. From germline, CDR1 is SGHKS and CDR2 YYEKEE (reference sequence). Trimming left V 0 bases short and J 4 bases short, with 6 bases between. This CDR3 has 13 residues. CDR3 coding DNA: TGTGCCAGCAGCTTGGACTGGGCAGATACGCAGTATTTT. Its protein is CASSLDWADTQYF.

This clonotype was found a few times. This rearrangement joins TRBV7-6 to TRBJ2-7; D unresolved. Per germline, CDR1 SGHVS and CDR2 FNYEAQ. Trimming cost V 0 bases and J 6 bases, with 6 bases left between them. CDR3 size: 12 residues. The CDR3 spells CASSLAGREQYF. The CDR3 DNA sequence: TGTGCCAGCAGCTTAGCGGGTCGCGAGCAGTACTTC.

CDR3 in DNA: TGTGCCACCAGCAGAGATCCCTTGCGGGGGACCGATACGCAGTATTTT. Its protein product is CATSRDPLRGTDTQYF. V gene TRBV15 combines with J gene TRBJ2-3; 7 nucleotides align to TRBD2. Per germline, CDR1 LNHNV and CDR2 YYDKDF (reference sequence). CDR3 length: 16 amino acids. Trimming took 0 bases from V and 6 from J; bases not matched to a gene: 9.

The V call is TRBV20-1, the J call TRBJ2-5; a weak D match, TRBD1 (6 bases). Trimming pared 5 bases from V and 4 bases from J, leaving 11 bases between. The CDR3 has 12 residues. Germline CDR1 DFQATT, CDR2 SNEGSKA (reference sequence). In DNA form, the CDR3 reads TGCAGTGCTCCGGACAGAGGAGAGACCCAGTACTTC. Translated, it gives CSAPDRGETQYF.

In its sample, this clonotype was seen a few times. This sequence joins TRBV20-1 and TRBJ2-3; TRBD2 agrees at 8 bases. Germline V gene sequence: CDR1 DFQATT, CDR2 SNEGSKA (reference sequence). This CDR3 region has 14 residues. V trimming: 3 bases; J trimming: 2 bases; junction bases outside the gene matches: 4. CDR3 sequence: CSARGLDLTDTQYF. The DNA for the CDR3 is TGCAGTGCTAGGGGACTAGACCTCACAGATACGCAGTATTTT.

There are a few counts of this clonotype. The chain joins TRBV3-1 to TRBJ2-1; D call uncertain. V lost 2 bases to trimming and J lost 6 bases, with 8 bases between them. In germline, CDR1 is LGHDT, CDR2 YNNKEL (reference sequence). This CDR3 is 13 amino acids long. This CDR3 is CASSQSIGNEQFF. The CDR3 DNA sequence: TGTGCCAGCAGCCAATCTATAGGCAATGAGCAGTTCTTC.

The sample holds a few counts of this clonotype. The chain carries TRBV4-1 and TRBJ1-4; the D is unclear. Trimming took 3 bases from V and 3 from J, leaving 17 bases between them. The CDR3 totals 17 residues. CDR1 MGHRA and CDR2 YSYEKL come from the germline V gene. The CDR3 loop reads CASSHQIHTVANEKLFF. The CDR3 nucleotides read TGCGCCAGCAGCCACCAGATACACACGGTTGCTAATGAAAAACTGTTTTTT.

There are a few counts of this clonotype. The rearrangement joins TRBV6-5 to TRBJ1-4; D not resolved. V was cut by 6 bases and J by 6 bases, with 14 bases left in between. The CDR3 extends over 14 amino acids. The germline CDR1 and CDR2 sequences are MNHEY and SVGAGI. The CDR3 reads CASSRRPVDEKLFF. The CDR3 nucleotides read TGTGCCAGCAGCCGCCGCCCGGTCGATGAAAAACTGTTTTTT.

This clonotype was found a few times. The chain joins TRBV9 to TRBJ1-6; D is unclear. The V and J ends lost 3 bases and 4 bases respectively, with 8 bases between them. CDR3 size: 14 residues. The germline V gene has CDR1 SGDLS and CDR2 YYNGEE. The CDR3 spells CASSEQPYNSPLHF. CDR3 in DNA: TGTGCCAGCAGCGAGCAACCTTATAATTCACCCCTCCACTTT.

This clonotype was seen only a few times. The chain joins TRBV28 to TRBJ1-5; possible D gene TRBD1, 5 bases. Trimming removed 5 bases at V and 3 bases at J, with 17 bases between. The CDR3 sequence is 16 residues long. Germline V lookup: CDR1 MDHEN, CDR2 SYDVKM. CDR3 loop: CASSPMGEGDNQPQHF. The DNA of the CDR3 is TGTGCCAGCAGTCCCATGGGGGAAGGCGACAATCAGCCCCAGCATTTT.

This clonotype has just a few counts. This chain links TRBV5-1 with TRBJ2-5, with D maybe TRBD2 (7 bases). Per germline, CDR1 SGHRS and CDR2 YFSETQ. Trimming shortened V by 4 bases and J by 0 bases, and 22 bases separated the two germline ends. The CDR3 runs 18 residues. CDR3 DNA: TGCGCCAGCAGCCTGTGGGGGGGCCCATTTAAGTACCAAGAGACCCAGTACTTC. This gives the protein CASSLWGGPFKYQETQYF. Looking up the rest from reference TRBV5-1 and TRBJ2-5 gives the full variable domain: KAGVTQTPRYLIKTRGQQVTLSCSPISGHRSVSWYQQTPGQGLQFLFEYFSETQRNKGNFPGRFSGRQFSNSRSEMNVSTLELGDSALYLCASSLWGGPFKYQETQYFGPGTRLLVL.

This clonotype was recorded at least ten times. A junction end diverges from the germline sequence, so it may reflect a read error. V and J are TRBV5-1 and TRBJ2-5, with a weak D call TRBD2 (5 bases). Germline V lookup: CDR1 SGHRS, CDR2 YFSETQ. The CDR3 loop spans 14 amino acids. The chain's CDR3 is CASSLGGSQETQYF. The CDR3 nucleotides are TGTGCCAGCAGCTTAGGAGGAAGCCAAGAGACCCAGTACTTC.

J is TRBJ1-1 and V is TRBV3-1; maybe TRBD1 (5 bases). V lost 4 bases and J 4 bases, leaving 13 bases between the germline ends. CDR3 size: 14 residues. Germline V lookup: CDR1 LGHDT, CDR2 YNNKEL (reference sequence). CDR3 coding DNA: TGTGCCAGCAGCCCCCAAGGCGGGGGCACTGAAGCTTTCTTT. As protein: CASSPQGGGTEAFF.

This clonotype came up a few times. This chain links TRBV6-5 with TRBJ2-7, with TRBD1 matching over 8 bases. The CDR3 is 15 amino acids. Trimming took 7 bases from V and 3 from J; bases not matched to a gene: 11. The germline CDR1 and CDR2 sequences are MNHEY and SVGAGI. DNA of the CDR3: TGTGCCAGCACCCGCAGGGGGCGGGTCGGCTACGAGCAGTACTTC. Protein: CASTRRGRVGYEQYF.

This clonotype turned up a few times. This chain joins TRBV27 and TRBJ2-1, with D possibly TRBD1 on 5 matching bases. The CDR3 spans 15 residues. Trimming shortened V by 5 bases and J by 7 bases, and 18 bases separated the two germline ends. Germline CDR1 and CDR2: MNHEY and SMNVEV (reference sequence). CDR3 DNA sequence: TGTGCCAGCAGTACCCCCAAGGGGCGTTGGAATGAGCAGTTCTTC. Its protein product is CASSTPKGRWNEQFF.

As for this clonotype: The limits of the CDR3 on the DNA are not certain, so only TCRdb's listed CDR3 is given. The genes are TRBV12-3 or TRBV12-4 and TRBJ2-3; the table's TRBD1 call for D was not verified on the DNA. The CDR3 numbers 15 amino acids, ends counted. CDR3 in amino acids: CASSSSAGEADTQYF.

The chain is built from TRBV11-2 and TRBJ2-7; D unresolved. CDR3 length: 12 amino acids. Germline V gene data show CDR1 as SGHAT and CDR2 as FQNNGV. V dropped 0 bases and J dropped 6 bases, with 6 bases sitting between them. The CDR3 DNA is TGTGCCAGCAGCTTAGATAGAGGCGAGCAGTACGTC. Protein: CASSLDRGEQYV.

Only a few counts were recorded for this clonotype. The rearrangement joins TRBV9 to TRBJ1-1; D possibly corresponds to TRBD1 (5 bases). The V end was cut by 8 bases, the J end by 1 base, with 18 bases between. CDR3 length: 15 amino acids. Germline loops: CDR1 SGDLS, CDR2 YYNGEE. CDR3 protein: CASTLGLSGNTEAFF. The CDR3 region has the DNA TGTGCCAGTACCCTGGGGCTTTCGGGGAACACTGAAGCTTTCTTT.

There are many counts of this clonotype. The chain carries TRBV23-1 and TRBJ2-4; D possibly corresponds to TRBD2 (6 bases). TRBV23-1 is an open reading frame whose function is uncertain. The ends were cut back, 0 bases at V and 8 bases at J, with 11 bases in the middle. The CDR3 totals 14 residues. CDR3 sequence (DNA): TGCGCCAGCAGTCAATCCGGGGGTGGTTACATTCAGTACTTC. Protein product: CASSQSGGGYIQYF.